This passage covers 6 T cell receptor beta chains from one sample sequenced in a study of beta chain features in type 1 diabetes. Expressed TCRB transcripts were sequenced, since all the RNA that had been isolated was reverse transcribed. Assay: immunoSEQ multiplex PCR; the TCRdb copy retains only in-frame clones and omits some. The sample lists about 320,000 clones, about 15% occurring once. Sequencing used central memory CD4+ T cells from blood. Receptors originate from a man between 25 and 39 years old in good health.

The CDR3 coding sequence is TGTGCCAGCAGCTTAATCCTAGAAGCGGGAGAGTCCGGGGAGCTGTTTTTT. It encodes CASSLILEAGESGELFF. V is TRBV13 and J is TRBJ2-2; 8 nucleotides line up with TRBD2. There are 17 residues in the CDR3. Per the germline V gene, CDR1 is PRHDT and CDR2 is FYEKMQ (reference sequence). With 2 bases clipped from V and 6 bases from J, the junction kept 11 bases outside the gene matches.

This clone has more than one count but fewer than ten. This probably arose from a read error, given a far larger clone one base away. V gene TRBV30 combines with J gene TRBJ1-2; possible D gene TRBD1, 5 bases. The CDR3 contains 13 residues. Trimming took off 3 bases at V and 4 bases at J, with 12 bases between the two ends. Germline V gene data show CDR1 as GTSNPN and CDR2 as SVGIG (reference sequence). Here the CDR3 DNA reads TGTGCCTGGAGGCGCGACAGACCCTATGGCTACACCTTC. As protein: CAWRRDRPYGYTF.

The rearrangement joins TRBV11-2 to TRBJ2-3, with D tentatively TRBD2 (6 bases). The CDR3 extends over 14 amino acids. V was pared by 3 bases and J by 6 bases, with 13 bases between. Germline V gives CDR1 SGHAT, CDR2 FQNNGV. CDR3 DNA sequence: TGTGCCAGCAGCTTCTACGGGGGACTGGATACGCAGTATTTT. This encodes CASSFYGGLDTQYF. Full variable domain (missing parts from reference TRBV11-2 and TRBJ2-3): EAGVAQSPRYKIIEKRQSVAFWCNPISGHATLYWYQQILGQGPKLLIQFQNNGVVDDSQLPKDRFSAERLKGVDSTLKIQPAKLEDSAVYLCASSFYGGLDTQYFGPGTRLTVL.

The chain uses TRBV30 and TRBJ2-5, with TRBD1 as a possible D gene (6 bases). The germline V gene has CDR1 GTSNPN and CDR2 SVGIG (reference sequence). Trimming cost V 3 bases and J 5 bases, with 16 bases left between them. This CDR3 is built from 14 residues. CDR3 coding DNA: TGTGCCTGGAGCCCTTATACGAGGGGGGAGACCCAGTACTTC. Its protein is CAWSPYTRGETQYF.

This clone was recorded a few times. Written as DNA, the CDR3 is TGTGCCAGCAGCTTGTCCCTAGGGTACGAGCAGTACTTC. It is translated as CASSLSLGYEQYF. The chain carries TRBV5-6 and TRBJ2-7; D call uncertain. V lost 1 base and J 4 bases, leaving 9 bases between the germline ends. Germline CDR1 is SGHDT and CDR2 is YYEEEE. The CDR3 extends over 13 amino acids. Looking up the rest from reference TRBV5-6 and TRBJ2-7 gives the full variable domain: DAGVTQSPTHLIKTRGQQVTLRCSPKSGHDTVSWYQQALGQGPQFIFQYYEEEERQRGNFPDRFSGHQFPNYSSELNVNALLLGDSALYLCASSLSLGYEQYFGPGTRLTVT.

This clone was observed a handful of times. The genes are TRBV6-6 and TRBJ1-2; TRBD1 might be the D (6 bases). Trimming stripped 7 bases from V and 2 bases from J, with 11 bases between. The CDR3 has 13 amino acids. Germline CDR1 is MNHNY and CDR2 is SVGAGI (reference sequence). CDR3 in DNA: TGTGCCAGCATCCCGGACAGCAACTATGGCTACACCTTC. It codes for CASIPDSNYGYTF.